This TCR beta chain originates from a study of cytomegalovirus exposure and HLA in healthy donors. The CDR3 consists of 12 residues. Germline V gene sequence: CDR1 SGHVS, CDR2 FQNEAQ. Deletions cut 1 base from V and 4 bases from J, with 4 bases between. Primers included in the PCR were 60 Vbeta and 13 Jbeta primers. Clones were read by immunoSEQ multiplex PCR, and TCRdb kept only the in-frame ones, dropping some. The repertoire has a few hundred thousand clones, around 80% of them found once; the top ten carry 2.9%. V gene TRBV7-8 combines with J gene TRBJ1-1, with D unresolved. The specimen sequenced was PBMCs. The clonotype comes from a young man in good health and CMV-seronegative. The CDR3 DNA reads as TGTGCCAGCAGCTTAGGTAGCACTGAAGCTTTCTTT. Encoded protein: CASSLGSTEAFF.